This entry features one T cell receptor (beta chain) sequence. The assay was immunoSEQ multiplex PCR, and TCRdb's table has in-frame clones only and misses some. The sample lists some 150,000 clones, about 85% seen once, with around 2.5% in the top ten. V lost 3 bases and J 10 bases, leaving 13 bases between the germline ends. CDR3 size: 13 residues. Germline CDR1 is LNHDA and CDR2 is SQIVND (reference sequence). These data are taken from a study of blood T cell repertoires in COVID-19. Across the study: PBMCs, B-cell-depleted T cells, or T cells provided the cDNA or gDNA that made up the material.

The chain is built from TRBV19 and TRBJ2-1, with D unresolved. Sample: peripheral blood. The sequence came from a human donor with acute or convalescent COVID-19. The donor label of this sample is uncertain. The CDR3 region has the DNA TGTGCCAGTAGTATTGGCGGCCCAGCAGAGCAGTTCTTC. Translation: CASSIGGPAEQFF.